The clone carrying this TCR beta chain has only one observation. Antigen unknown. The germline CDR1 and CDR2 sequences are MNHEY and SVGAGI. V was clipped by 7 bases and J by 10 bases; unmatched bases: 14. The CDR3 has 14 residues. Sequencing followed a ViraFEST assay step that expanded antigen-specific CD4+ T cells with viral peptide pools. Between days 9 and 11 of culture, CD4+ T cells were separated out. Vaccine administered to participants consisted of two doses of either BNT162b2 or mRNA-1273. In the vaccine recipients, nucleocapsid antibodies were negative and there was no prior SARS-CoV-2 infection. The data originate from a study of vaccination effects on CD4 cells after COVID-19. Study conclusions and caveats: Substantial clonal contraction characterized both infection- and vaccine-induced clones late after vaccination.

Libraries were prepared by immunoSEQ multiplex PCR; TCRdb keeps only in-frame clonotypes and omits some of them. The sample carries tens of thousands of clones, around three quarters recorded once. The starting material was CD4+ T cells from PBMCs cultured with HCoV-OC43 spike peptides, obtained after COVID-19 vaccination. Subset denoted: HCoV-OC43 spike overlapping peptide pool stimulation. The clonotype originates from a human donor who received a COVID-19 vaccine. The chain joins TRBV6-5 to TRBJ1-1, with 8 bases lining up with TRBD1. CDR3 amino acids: CASKRTGTVSGAFF. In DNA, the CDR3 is TGTGCCAGCAAGCGGACAGGGACAGTTTCAGGAGCTTTCTTT.